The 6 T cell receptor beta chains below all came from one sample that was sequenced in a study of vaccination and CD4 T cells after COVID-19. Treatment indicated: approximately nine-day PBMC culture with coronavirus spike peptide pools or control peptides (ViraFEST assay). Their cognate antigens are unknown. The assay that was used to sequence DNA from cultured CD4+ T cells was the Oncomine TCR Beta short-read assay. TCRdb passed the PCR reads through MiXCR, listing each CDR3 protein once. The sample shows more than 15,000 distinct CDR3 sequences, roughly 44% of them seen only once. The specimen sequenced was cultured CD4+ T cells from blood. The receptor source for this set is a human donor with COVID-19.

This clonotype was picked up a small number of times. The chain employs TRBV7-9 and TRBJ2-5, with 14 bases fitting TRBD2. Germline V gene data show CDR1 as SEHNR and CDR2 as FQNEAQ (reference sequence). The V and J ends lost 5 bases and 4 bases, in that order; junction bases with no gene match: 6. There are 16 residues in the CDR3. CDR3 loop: CASSPGLAGGGETQYF. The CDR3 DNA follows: TGTGCCAGCAGCCCCGGACTAGCGGGGGGTGGAGAGACCCAGTACTTC.

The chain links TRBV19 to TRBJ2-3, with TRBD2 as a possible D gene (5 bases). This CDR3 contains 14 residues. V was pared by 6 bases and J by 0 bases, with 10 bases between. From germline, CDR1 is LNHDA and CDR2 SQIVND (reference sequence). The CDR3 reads CASREAASTDTQYF. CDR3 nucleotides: TGTGCCAGTAGGGAAGCGGCTAGCACAGATACGCAGTATTTT.

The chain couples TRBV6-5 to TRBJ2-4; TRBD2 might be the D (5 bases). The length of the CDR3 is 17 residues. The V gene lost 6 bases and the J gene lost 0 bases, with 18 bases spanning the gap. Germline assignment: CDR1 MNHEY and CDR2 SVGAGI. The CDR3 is CASSYDSSGLAKNIQYF. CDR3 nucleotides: TGTGCCAGCAGCTACGACTCCAGCGGCTTAGCCAAAAACATTCAGTACTTC.

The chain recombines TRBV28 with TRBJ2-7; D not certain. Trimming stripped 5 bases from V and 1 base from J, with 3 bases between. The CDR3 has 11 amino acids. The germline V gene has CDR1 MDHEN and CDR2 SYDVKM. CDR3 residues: CASSISYEQYF. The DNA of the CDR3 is TGTGCCAGCAGTATTTCCTACGAGCAGTACTTC. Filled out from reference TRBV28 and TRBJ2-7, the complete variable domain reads DVKVTQSSRYLVKRTGEKVFLECVQDMDHENMFWYRQDPGLGLRLIYFSYDVKMKEKGDIPEGYSVSREKKERFSLILESASTNQTSMYLCASSISYEQYFGPGTRLTVT.

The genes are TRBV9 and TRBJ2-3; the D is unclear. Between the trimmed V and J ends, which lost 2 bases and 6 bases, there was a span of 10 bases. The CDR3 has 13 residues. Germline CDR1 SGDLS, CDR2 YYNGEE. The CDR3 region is CASSVDVIDTQYF. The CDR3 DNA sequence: TGTGCCAGCAGCGTGGACGTCATCGATACGCAGTATTTT. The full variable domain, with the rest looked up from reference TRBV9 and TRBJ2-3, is DSGVTQTPKHLITATGQRVTLRCSPRSGDLSVYWYQQSLDQGLQFLIQYYNGEERAKGNILERFSAQQFPDLHSELNLSSLELGDSALYFCASSVDVIDTQYFGPGTRLTVL.

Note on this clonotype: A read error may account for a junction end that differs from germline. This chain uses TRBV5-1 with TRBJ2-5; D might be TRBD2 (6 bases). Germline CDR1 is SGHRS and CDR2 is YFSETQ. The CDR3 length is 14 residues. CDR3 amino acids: CASGLGGVQETQYF. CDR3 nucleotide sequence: TGCGCCAGCGGCTTAGGAGGGGTGCAAGAGACCCAGTACTTC.